Shown below are 24 T cell receptor beta chains from a single sample sequenced in a study of shared clonotypes between healthy human individuals. The data were produced by immunoSEQ multiplex PCR, yet TCRdb's version contains in-frame clones alone and is incomplete. The sample has roughly 2.4 million clones, almost 96% seen once. Sequencing was carried out using naive CD4+ T cells sorted from blood. Subset: CD45RA+ positively selected. Source of these receptors: a man aged 18 to 30 in good health.

This chain joins TRBV7-2 and TRBJ1-5; maybe TRBD1 (5 bases). There are 16 residues in the CDR3. V was clipped by 5 bases and J by 1 base, with 15 bases between them. Germline V gene lookup returns CDR1 SGHTA and CDR2 FQGNSA. The CDR3 reads CASSPGAGNSNQPQHF. CDR3 DNA: TGTGCCAGCAGCCCAGGCGCAGGGAACAGCAATCAGCCCCAGCATTTT.

DNA of the CDR3: TGCGCCAGCAGTGAGCCCGCGACTAGCGGGACCTACGAGCAGTACTTC. Translated, it gives CASSEPATSGTYEQYF. The chain uses TRBV10-1 and TRBJ2-7; 11 positions match TRBD2. The CDR3 spans 16 residues. Trimming at V came to 2 bases and at J to 2 bases, leaving 5 bases not matched to a gene. The germline CDR1 and CDR2 sequences are WNHNN and SYGVQD (reference sequence).

This chain joins TRBV28 and TRBJ1-1; TRBD1 is a possible D gene (5 bases). Germline V gene lookup returns CDR1 MDHEN and CDR2 SYDVKM. The CDR3 has 15 residues. V lost 5 bases and J 2 bases, leaving 15 bases between the germline ends. The CDR3 sequence is CASSTRRTLNTEAFF. The CDR3 DNA reads TGTGCCAGCAGTACTCGCCGGACACTTAACACTGAAGCTTTCTTT.

This chain links TRBV5-1 with TRBJ1-6; a weak D match, TRBD1 (6 bases). Per the germline V gene, CDR1 is SGHRS and CDR2 is YFSETQ. The CDR3 is 15 amino acids. Trimming stripped 7 bases from V and 0 bases from J, with 11 bases between. Written as DNA, the CDR3 is TGCGCCAGCCAAAAGGACAGCTCCTATAATTCACCCCTCCACTTT. This gives the protein CASQKDSSYNSPLHF.

This clone is a singleton in its sample. The rearrangement joins TRBV30 to TRBJ2-1; TRBD1 might be the D (6 bases). The germline gives CDR1 GTSNPN, CDR2 SVGIG (reference sequence). This CDR3 spans 15 amino acids. V was pared by 0 bases and J by 8 bases, with 17 bases between. CDR3 DNA sequence: TGTGCCTGGAGTGTACCCGCGGGTTGGGGGCATGAGCAGTTCTTC. Amino acid sequence: CAWSVPAGWGHEQFF. Full variable domain (rest looked up from reference TRBV30 and TRBJ2-1): SQTIHQWPATLVQPVGSPLSLECTVEGTSNPNLYWYRQAAGRGLQLLFYSVGIGQISSEVPQNLSASRPQDRQFILSSKKLLLSDSGFYLCAWSVPAGWGHEQFFGPGTRLTVL.

The genes are TRBV18 and TRBJ2-5; TRBD2 might be the D (6 bases). The CDR3 is 15 amino acids. Trimming removed 3 bases at V and 5 bases at J, with 16 bases between. Per the germline V gene, CDR1 is KGHSH and CDR2 is LQKENI. CDR3: CASSPVGGEEETQYF. The DNA of the CDR3 is TGTGCCAGCTCACCCGTAGGCGGGGAGGAGGAGACCCAGTACTTC.

The gene calls are TRBV10-2 and TRBJ2-7, with TRBD1 identical over 9 bases. There are 15 residues in the CDR3. CDR1 is WSHSY, CDR2 SAAADI, per germline. The V segment lost 3 bases and the J segment 5 bases; nucleotides outside the gene matches: 8. The CDR3 region has the DNA TGCGCCAGCAGTGATCCGGGACAGGGTGTCAACGAGCAGTACTTC. The encoded protein is CASSDPGQGVNEQYF.

The chain employs TRBV4-3 and TRBJ2-5, with 7 nucleotides matching TRBD2. Germline CDR1 is LGHNA and CDR2 is YSLEER. The CDR3 runs to 17 residues. The junction had 14 bases not matched to a gene; V was cut back by 2 bases and J by 5 bases. CDR3 residues: CASSQSPEAGEGETQYF. The DNA of the CDR3 is TGCGCCAGCAGCCAAAGTCCGGAGGCGGGAGAGGGGGAGACCCAGTACTTC.

This chain connects TRBV28 to TRBJ1-5, with D maybe TRBD1 (5 bases). CDR3 length: 14 amino acids. Germline lookup yields CDR1 MDHEN and CDR2 SYDVKM. The V gene lost 3 bases and the J gene lost 3 bases, with 9 bases spanning the gap. The CDR3 spells CASSLTETNQPQHF. The CDR3 bases are TGTGCCAGCAGTTTGACAGAGACCAATCAGCCCCAGCATTTT.

V is TRBV5-4 and J is TRBJ2-7, with 10 positions matching TRBD1. V gave up 3 bases and J gave up 5 bases; unmatched junction bases: 8. The CDR3 covers 15 residues. Per the germline V gene, CDR1 is SGHNT and CDR2 is YYREEE (reference sequence). As DNA, the CDR3 is TGTGCCAGCAGCTCCTTTGGGACAGGGGTAAACGAGCAGTACTTC. Amino acids: CASSSFGTGVNEQYF.

The chain combines TRBV7-9 with TRBJ1-4, with D unresolved. Trimming removed 1 base from V and 5 bases from J, with 5 bases in between. The CDR3 is 13 amino acids. The germline gives CDR1 SEHNR, CDR2 FQNEAQ (reference sequence). In nucleotides, the CDR3 is TGTGCCAGCAGCTTAGAGTTGAATGAAAAACTGTTTTTT. Translation: CASSLELNEKLFF.

In this sample, this clone turned up a few times. V gene TRBV4-1 combines with J gene TRBJ1-3; D is uncertain. Trimming stripped 0 bases from V and 0 bases from J, with 12 bases between. The CDR3 totals 17 residues. Germline V gene lookup returns CDR1 MGHRA and CDR2 YSYEKL. The CDR3 nucleotides read TGCGCCAGCAGCCAAGATATTGGAGGGAACTCTGGAAACACCATATATTTT. It specifies CASSQDIGGNSGNTIYF.

The chain uses TRBV6-5 and TRBJ2-5; D not certain. The CDR3 spans 13 residues. V dropped 8 bases and J dropped 4 bases, with 14 bases sitting between them. Germline-derived CDR1 and CDR2 are MNHEY and SVGAGI. CDR3: CASSDVAAETQYF. DNA for the CDR3: TGTGCCAGCTCCGACGTCGCGGCAGAGACCCAGTACTTC.

The chain combines TRBV10-2 with TRBJ1-6, with D hard to call. The CDR3 has 13 amino acids. Germline lookup yields CDR1 WSHSY and CDR2 SAAADI. Trimming removed 2 bases at V and 7 bases at J, with 6 bases between. CDR3 protein: CASSEGGNSPLHF. The CDR3 DNA reads as TGCGCCAGCAGTGAGGGCGGGAATTCACCCCTCCACTTT.

The chain couples TRBV7-9 to TRBJ2-3, with 9 nucleotides matching TRBD2. Germline V gene data show CDR1 as SEHNR and CDR2 as FQNEAQ (reference sequence). The CDR3 loop spans 16 amino acids. V shed 0 bases, J shed 6 bases, and the junction held 7 bases outside the gene matches. In DNA, the CDR3 is TGTGCCAGCAGCTTAGCGGGGTTAGCGGGAGCCGATACGCAGTATTTT. Amino acid sequence: CASSLAGLAGADTQYF.

In nucleotides, the CDR3 is TGTGCCAGCAGTTTACCCGGGACCGGTGAAAACGAGCAGTACTTC. As protein: CASSLPGTGENEQYF. The chain uses TRBV28 and TRBJ2-7; D possibly matches TRBD1 or TRBD2 (5 bases each). Trimming cost V 2 bases and J 5 bases, with 16 bases left between them. There are 15 residues in the CDR3. CDR1 is MDHEN, CDR2 SYDVKM, per germline.

The CDR3 bases are TGTGCCAGCAGTGAAATCGTGACATCGGGCTATGGCTACACCTTC. Its protein is CASSEIVTSGYGYTF. The gene calls are TRBV6-1 and TRBJ1-2; D is undetermined. The V gene lost 2 bases and the J gene lost 4 bases, with 14 bases spanning the gap. CDR1 is MNHNS and CDR2 is SASEGT in the germline V gene. This CDR3 has 15 residues.

The rearrangement links TRBV11-2 to TRBJ1-6; D gene ambiguous. The germline V gene encodes CDR1 SGHAT and CDR2 FQNNGV. V dropped 3 bases and J dropped 7 bases, with 13 bases sitting between them. The CDR3 has 15 amino acids. CDR3 protein: CASSFGRLANSPLHF. The CDR3, as DNA: TGTGCCAGCAGCTTCGGTCGGCTAGCAAATTCACCCCTCCACTTT.

The V gene is TRBV19, the J gene TRBJ2-5, with a weak D call TRBD1 (6 bases). CDR3 length: 13 residues. Germline V gives CDR1 LNHDA, CDR2 SQIVND (reference sequence). V gave up 8 bases and J gave up 5 bases, with 15 bases separating them. The DNA of the CDR3 is TGTGCCAGTGGGCCCGGGACAAGGGAGACCCAGTACTTC. Its protein is CASGPGTRETQYF.

As DNA, the CDR3 is TGTGCCTGGAGTGTCTGGACTAGCGGGGGGTGGGAGCAGTACTTC. Its translation is CAWSVWTSGGWEQYF. V is TRBV30 and J is TRBJ2-7; 14 nucleotides align to TRBD2. The CDR3 is made up of 15 amino acids. Germline V lookup: CDR1 GTSNPN, CDR2 SVGIG (reference sequence). The J segment lost 7 bases and the V segment lost 0 bases, leaving 5 bases of the junction unmatched.

The rearrangement links TRBV6-5 to TRBJ2-1; 8 bases align to TRBD2. Germline V CDR1 and CDR2: MNHEY, SVGAGI. The CDR3 has 15 residues. V shed 0 bases and J 10 bases; nucleotides not matched to a gene: 8. The CDR3 reads CASSYSGTRLGEQFF. CDR3 coding DNA: TGTGCCAGCAGTTACTCAGGGACTAGACTAGGGGAGCAGTTCTTC.

The CDR3 is CASSPLPEGYGYTF. CDR3 nucleotides: TGTGCCAGCTCACCACTGCCGGAGGGCTATGGCTACACCTTC. The chain employs TRBV18 and TRBJ1-2; D ambiguous. This CDR3 region has 14 residues. The V gene's germline CDR1 is KGHSH and CDR2 LQKENI. V lost 1 base, J lost 4 bases, and 10 bases lay in between.

Points on this clone: The same CDR3 arises from other DNA sequences in this sample as well. The chain couples TRBV5-1 to TRBJ2-1, with D unclear. V gave up 4 bases and J gave up 7 bases, with 6 bases separating them. The CDR3 spans 11 residues. CDR1 and CDR2 (germline): SGHRS, YFSETQ. As DNA, the CDR3 is TGCGCCAGCAGCCCCGGGAATGAGCAGTTCTTC. Amino acids: CASSPGNEQFF.

The chain has TRBV5-1 and TRBJ2-3; TRBD2 matches 7 bases. The germline V gene encodes CDR1 SGHRS and CDR2 YFSETQ. This CDR3 contains 16 residues. Trimming removed 2 bases from V and 1 base from J; junction bases left unmatched: 7. CDR3 sequence (DNA): TGCGCCAGCAGCTTACCTAGCGGAAGAGGCACAGATACGCAGTATTTT. Protein product: CASSLPSGRGTDTQYF.